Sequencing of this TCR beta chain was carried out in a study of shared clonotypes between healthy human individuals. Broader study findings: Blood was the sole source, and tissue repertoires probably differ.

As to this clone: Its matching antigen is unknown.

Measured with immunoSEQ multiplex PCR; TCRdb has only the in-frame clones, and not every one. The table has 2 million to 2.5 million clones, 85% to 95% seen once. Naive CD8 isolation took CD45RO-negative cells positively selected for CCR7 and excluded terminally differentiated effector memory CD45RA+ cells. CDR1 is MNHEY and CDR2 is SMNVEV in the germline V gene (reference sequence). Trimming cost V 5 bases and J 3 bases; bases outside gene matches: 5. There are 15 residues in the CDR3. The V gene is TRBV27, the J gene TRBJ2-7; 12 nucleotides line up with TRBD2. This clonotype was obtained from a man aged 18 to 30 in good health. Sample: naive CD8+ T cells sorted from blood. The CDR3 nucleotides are TGTGCCAGCAGTCCTTCGACTAGCGGGAGCTACGAGCAGTACTTC. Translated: CASSPSTSGSYEQYF.